This TCR beta chain was recorded in a study of blood T cell repertoires in COVID-19. About the research overall: Material from acute and convalescent COVID-19 was sourced from the United States, Italy and Spain. Sample material is recorded as cDNA or gDNA derived from T cells, B-cell-depleted T cells, or PBMCs.

Trimming removed 4 bases from V and 8 bases from J, with 13 bases in between. CDR3 length: 13 amino acids. Germline loops: CDR1 SGDLS, CDR2 YYNGEE. TCRdb's table, derived via immunoSEQ multiplex PCR, lists solely in-frame clones and lacks some. The sample has 130,000 or so clones; 85% are singletons. The receptor comes from a human donor in a cohort sampled during active COVID-19. The chain links TRBV9 to TRBJ2-1; D is uncertain. The specimen sequenced was peripheral blood. The CDR3 DNA reads as TGTGCCAGCAGCCCCGACTGGTCCGATGAGCAGTTCTTC. It is translated as CASSPDWSDEQFF.